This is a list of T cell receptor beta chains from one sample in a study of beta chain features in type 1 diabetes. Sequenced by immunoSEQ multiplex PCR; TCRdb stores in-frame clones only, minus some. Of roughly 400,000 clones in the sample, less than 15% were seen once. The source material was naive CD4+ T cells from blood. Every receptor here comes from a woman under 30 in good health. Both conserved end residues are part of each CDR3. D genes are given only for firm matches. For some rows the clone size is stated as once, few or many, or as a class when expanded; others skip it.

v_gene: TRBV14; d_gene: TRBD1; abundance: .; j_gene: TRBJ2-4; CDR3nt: TGTGCCAGCAGCCAAGGGACAGGGATTAACATTCAGTACTTC; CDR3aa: CASSQGTGINIQYF
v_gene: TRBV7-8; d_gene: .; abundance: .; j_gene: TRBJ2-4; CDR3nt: TGTGCCAGCAGCCTCGACGGGGTTGAAAACATTCAGTACTTC; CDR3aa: CASSLDGVENIQYF
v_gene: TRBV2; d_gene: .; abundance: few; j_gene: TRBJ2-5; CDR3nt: TGTGCCAGCAGTCAGATTTTACAAGAGACCCAGTACTTC; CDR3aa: CASSQILQETQYF
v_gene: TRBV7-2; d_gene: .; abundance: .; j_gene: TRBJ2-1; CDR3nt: TGTGCCAGCAGCAAAAGGACAGAGAACAATGAGCAGTTCTTC; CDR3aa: CASSKRTENNEQFF
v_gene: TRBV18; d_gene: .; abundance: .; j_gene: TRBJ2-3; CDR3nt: TGTGCCAGCTCACAACTAGACAGGCCGTCGGACACAGATACGCAGTATTTT; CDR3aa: CASSQLDRPSDTDTQYF
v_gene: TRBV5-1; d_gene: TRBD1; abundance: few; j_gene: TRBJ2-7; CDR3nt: TGCGCCAGCAGCTTGGGTTGGACAGGATCCTACGAGCAGTACTTC; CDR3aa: CASSLGWTGSYEQYF
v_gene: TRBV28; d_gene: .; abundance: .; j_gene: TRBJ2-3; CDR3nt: TGTGCCAGCAGCCAGTTCACAGATACGCAGTATTTT; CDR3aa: CASSQFTDTQYF
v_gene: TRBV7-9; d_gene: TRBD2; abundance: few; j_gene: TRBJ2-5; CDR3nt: TGTGCCAGCAGTACTCCTAGCGGGATCCAAGAGACCCAGTACTTC; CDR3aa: CASSTPSGIQETQYF
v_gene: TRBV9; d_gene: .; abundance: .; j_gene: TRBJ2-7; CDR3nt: TGTGCCAGCAGCCCCCACTCGGGGGCCTACGAGCAGTACTTC; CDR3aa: CASSPHSGAYEQYF
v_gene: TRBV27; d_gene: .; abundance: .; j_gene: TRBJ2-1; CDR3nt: TGTGCCAGCAGCCTATGGGGGGTCGGTCGTGAGCAGTTCTTC; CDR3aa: CASSLWGVGREQFF
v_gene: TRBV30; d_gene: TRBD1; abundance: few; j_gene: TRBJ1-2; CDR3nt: TGTGCCTGGAGCCGGGACAGATCTCGATATGGCTACACCTTC; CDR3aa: CAWSRDRSRYGYTF
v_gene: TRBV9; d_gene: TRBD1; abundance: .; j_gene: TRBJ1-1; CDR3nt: TGTGCCAGCAGCGCGCAGGGACAGATGAACACTGAAGCTTTCTTT; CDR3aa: CASSAQGQMNTEAFF
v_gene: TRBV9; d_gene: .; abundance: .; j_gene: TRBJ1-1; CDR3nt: TGTGCCAGCAGCGCTCGAACAGGACAGAACACTGAAGCTTTCTTT; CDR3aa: CASSARTGQNTEAFF
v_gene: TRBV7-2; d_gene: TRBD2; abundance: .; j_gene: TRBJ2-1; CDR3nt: TGTGCCAGCAGCTTCTGGGCTAGCGGGAAGAATGAGCAGTTCTTC; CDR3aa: CASSFWASGKNEQFF
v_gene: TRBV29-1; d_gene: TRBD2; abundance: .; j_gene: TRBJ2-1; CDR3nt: TGCAGCGGTCTCGGACTAGCGGGAGACAATGAGCAGTTCTTC; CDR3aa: CSGLGLAGDNEQFF
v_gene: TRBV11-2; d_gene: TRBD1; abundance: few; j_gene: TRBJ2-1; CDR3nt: TGTGCCAGCAGCTTAGAAGGGACAGGCTACAATGAGCAGTTCTTC; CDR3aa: CASSLEGTGYNEQFF
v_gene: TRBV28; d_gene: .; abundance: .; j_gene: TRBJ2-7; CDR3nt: TGTGCCAGCATCAAGACAAGAGACGCCTACGAGCAGTACTTC; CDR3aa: CASIKTRDAYEQYF
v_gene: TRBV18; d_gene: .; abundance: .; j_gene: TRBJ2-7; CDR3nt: TGTGCCAGCTCACCCACAGGGATTCAAGCCTACGAGCAGTACTTC; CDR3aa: CASSPTGIQAYEQYF
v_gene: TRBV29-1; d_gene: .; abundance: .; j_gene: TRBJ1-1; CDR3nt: TGCAGCGTTGTGCGGGTAATGAACACTGAAGCTTTCTTT; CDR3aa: CSVVRVMNTEAFF
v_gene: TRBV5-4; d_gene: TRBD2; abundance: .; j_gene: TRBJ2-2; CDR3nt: TGTGCCAGCAGCTTGGCCCTAGCGGGCAACACCGGGGAGCTGTTTTTT; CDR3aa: CASSLALAGNTGELFF
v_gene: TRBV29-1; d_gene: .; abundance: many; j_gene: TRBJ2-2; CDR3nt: TGCAGCGCCCGGCAGGGAGGATCCGGGGAGCTGTTTTTT; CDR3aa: CSARQGGSGELFF
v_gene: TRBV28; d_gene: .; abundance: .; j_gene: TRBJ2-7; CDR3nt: TGTGCCAGCAGTCCCCCCCCAGGGTCGTCCGAGCAGTACTTC; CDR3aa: CASSPPPGSSEQYF
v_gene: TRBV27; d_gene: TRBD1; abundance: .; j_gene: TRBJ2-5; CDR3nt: TGTGCCAGCAGTTTATATACAGGGGCCCAAGAGACCCAGTACTTC; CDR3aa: CASSLYTGAQETQYF
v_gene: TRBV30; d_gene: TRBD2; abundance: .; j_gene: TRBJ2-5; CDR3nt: TGTGCCTGGAGTCAGATGGGAGGGTCTACCCAGTACTTC; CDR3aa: CAWSQMGGSTQYF
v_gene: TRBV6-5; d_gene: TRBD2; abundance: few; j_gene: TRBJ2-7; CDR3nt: TGTGCCAGCAGCAGGGGACTAGCGGATTCTGGTCAGCAGTACTTC; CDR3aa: CASSRGLADSGQQYF
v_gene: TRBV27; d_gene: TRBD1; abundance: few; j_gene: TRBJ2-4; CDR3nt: TGTGCCAGCAGAACCGACAGGGGGCTCAAAAACATTCAGTACTTC; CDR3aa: CASRTDRGLKNIQYF
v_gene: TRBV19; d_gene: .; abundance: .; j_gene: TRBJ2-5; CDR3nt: TGTGCCAGTAGTCCTTTACAGGAGGGTCAAGAGACCCAGTACTTC; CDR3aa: CASSPLQEGQETQYF
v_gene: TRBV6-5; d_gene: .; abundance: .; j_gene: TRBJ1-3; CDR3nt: TGTGCCAGCAGTTACGGGACAAATTCTGGAAACACCATATATTTT; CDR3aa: CASSYGTNSGNTIYF